These 23 T cell receptor beta chains originate from one sample sequenced in a study of blood T cell repertoires in COVID-19. Measured with immunoSEQ multiplex PCR; TCRdb has only the in-frame clones, and not every one. The sample lists about 160,000 clones, 84% occurring once. The material sequenced was PBMCs or T cells enriched from blood (not recorded which). The receptors originated from a woman in her forties or fifties who had recovered from COVID-19.

V gene TRBV28 combines with J gene TRBJ2-2; the D is unclear. The V end was cut by 6 bases, the J end by 4 bases, with 9 bases between. The CDR3 has 13 amino acids. Germline V CDR1 and CDR2: MDHEN, SYDVKM. For the CDR3, the DNA is TGTGCCAGCAGCCCCGCCAGCACCGGGGAGCTGTTTTTT. Translating gives CASSPASTGELFF.

This clone was seen a few times. The V call is TRBV28, the J call TRBJ1-1, with TRBD1 as a possible D gene (6 bases). Looked up from germline, CDR1 is MDHEN and CDR2 is SYDVKM. The CDR3 totals 16 residues. The V end was cut by 4 bases, the J end by 0 bases, with 15 bases between. CDR3 bases: TGTGCCAGCAGTTCCGGACAGAATGTCATGAACACTGAAGCTTTCTTT. It yields the protein CASSSGQNVMNTEAFF.

The chain carries TRBV2 and TRBJ1-2, with TRBD1 matching over 7 bases. Germline CDR1 and CDR2: SNHLY and FYNNEI. The CDR3 runs 15 residues. The junction had 5 bases not matched to a gene; V was cut back by 3 bases and J by 1 base. The DNA for the CDR3 is TGTGCCAGCAGTGAGACGACAGGGCTTAACTATGGCTACACCTTC. Protein: CASSETTGLNYGYTF.

The V call is TRBV14, the J call TRBJ2-5, with D tentatively TRBD2 (5 bases). The length of the CDR3 is 14 residues. CDR1 is SGHDN, CDR2 FVKESK, per germline. V lost 8 bases and J 5 bases, leaving 18 bases between the germline ends. The CDR3 protein is CASLVSEVWETQYF. The DNA for the CDR3 is TGTGCCAGCCTAGTTTCGGAGGTCTGGGAGACCCAGTACTTC.

The chain is built from TRBV20-1 and TRBJ2-1, with D possibly called TRBD1 or TRBD2 (5 bases each). The CDR3 is 15 amino acids. Germline V gives CDR1 DFQATT, CDR2 SNEGSKA (reference sequence). The ends were cut back, 3 bases at V and 3 bases at J, with 15 bases in the middle. CDR3 amino acids: CSASGAGGIYNEQFF. In DNA form, the CDR3 reads TGCAGTGCTAGTGGGGCGGGTGGGATCTACAATGAGCAGTTCTTC.

The V call is TRBV9, the J call TRBJ1-6; the D gene is possibly TRBD1 (6 bases). Germline CDR1 reads SGDLS; CDR2 reads YYNGEE. The CDR3 runs to 12 residues. The V and J ends lost 3 bases and 8 bases respectively, with 6 bases between them. The CDR3 here is CASSGQDSPLHF. The CDR3 DNA reads as TGTGCCAGCAGCGGACAGGATTCACCCCTCCACTTT.

The rearrangement uses TRBV18 and TRBJ1-5; D remains ambiguous. V lost 6 bases, J lost 4 bases, and 16 bases lay in between. Germline-derived CDR1 and CDR2 are KGHSH and LQKENI. The CDR3 runs to 15 residues. CDR3 coding DNA: TGTGCCAGCTCCGCGGGAATGCAGGCGAATCAGCCCCAGCATTTT. It specifies CASSAGMQANQPQHF.

The chain recombines TRBV28 with TRBJ2-7; 7 nucleotides align to TRBD2. This CDR3 region has 15 residues. V lost 7 bases to trimming and J lost 2 bases; unmatched junction nucleotides: 11. Germline values: CDR1 MDHEN, CDR2 SYDVKM. The CDR3 spells CASTSSGKGPYEQYF. DNA of the CDR3: TGTGCCAGCACCTCAAGCGGGAAGGGCCCCTACGAGCAGTACTTC.

The chain uses TRBV27 and TRBJ2-5; TRBD1 might be the D (5 bases). V lost 1 base to trimming and J lost 4 bases, with 16 bases between them. In germline, CDR1 is MNHEY, CDR2 SMNVEV (reference sequence). The CDR3 sequence is 16 residues long. The CDR3 reads CASSLFRGAGRETQYF. The CDR3 nucleotides are TGTGCCAGCAGTTTATTTAGGGGTGCAGGTAGAGAGACCCAGTACTTC.

The chain joins TRBV28 to TRBJ2-7; TRBD2 matches 10 bases. In germline, CDR1 is MDHEN, CDR2 SYDVKM. The CDR3 consists of 14 residues. Trimming cost V 6 bases and J 3 bases; bases outside gene matches: 5. The CDR3 nucleotides read TGTGCCAGCAGACGGACTAGCGGAGGCTACGAGCAGTACTTC. Its protein is CASRRTSGGYEQYF.

The chain is built from TRBV6-5 and TRBJ1-1; D is perhaps TRBD1 (6 bases). CDR1 is MNHEY, CDR2 SVGAGI, per germline. V was clipped by 2 bases and J by 1 base, with 14 bases between them. The CDR3 length is 16 residues. The CDR3 here is CASSYPRGGRNTEAFF. CDR3 DNA: TGTGCCAGCAGTTACCCGAGAGGGGGTAGGAACACTGAAGCTTTCTTT.

The V call is TRBV3-1 (or the pseudogene TRBV3-2), the J call TRBJ2-7, with D possibly being TRBD2 (5 bases). CDR1 LGHDT and CDR2 YNNKEL come from the germline V gene (reference sequence). The CDR3 length is 16 residues. Trimming removed 2 bases from V and 4 bases from J, with 18 bases in between. Written as DNA, the CDR3 is TGTGCCAGCAGCCAAATGGGAGCAAGCTCTCCGTACGAGCAGTACTTC. Translated, it gives CASSQMGASSPYEQYF.

The rearrangement uses TRBV29-1 and TRBJ2-3, with a tentative D call TRBD2 (6 bases). In germline, CDR1 is SQVTM, CDR2 ANQGSEA. The CDR3 length is 13 residues. V lost 5 bases, J lost 5 bases, and 14 bases lay in between. The CDR3 region is CSVPWLAEDTQYF. CDR3 in DNA: TGCAGCGTTCCCTGGTTAGCGGAAGATACGCAGTATTTT.

The chain recombines TRBV19 with TRBJ1-2; TRBD1 agrees at 9 bases. Germline CDR1 is LNHDA and CDR2 is SQIVND (reference sequence). The V segment lost 5 bases and the J segment 8 bases; nucleotides outside the gene matches: 3. The CDR3 loop spans 12 amino acids. CDR3 amino acids: CASSFGQGGYTF. The DNA of the CDR3 is TGTGCCAGTAGTTTCGGACAGGGGGGCTACACCTTC.

V usage is TRBV25-1 and J usage is TRBJ2-5, with 8 bases fitting TRBD1. Germline lookup yields CDR1 MGHDK and CDR2 SYGVNS. This CDR3 contains 13 residues. After removal of 6 bases from V and 5 bases from J, the junction contained 5 bases not matched to a gene. The CDR3 loop is CASRKQGVETQYF. As DNA, the CDR3 is TGTGCCAGCAGAAAACAGGGGGTGGAGACCCAGTACTTC. Full variable domain (outside the CDR3, taken from reference TRBV25-1 and TRBJ2-5): EADIYQTPRYLVIGTGKKITLECSQTMGHDKMYWYQQDPGMELHLIHYSYGVNSTEKGDLSSESTVSRIRTEHFPLTLESARPSHTSQYLCASRKQGVETQYFGPGTRLLVL.

This chain links TRBV27 with TRBJ1-2, with a possible D match to TRBD1 (5 bases). Between the trimmed V and J ends, which lost 4 bases and 5 bases, there was a span of 17 bases. The CDR3 is 15 residues long. Germline CDR1 reads MNHEY; CDR2 reads SMNVEV (reference sequence). CDR3 in amino acids: CASSSLPGDAYGYTF. CDR3 in DNA: TGTGCCAGCAGTTCCCTCCCGGGGGACGCTTATGGCTACACCTTC.

The chain employs TRBV19 and TRBJ2-6; the match to TRBD1 covers 8 bases. J was trimmed by 3 bases and V by 7 bases; bases with no gene match: 11. Germline-derived CDR1 and CDR2 are LNHDA and SQIVND (reference sequence). The CDR3 has 17 residues. CDR3 in DNA: TGTGCCAGTATAAAGGACAGGGTGGTCGGTGGGGCCAACGTCCTGACTTTC. Translating gives CASIKDRVVGGANVLTF.

The V gene is TRBV6-2 or TRBV6-3, the J gene TRBJ2-4; D is possibly TRBD2 (7 bases). Germline V gene data show CDR1 as MNHEY and CDR2 as SVGEGT. V was cut by 0 bases and J by 6 bases, with 12 bases left in between. This CDR3 has 15 residues. The CDR3 region has the DNA TGTGCCAGCAGTTACTCTGGGGGGGCAGGAAACATTCAGTACTTC. Translating gives CASSYSGGAGNIQYF.

In this sample, this clone turned up a few times. The chain is built from TRBV28 and TRBJ2-7; D may be TRBD1 (5 bases). V shed 6 bases and J shed 0 bases, with 15 bases lying between them. Germline V lookup: CDR1 MDHEN, CDR2 SYDVKM. CDR3 length: 15 amino acids. CDR3 DNA: TGTGCCAGCAGCACCACAGGTACCAGCTCCTACGAGCAGTACTTC. Translation: CASSTTGTSSYEQYF.

This clone was seen a few times. V and J are TRBV10-3 and TRBJ1-1; D uncertain. The CDR3 has 13 residues. V lost 6 bases and J lost 3, with 11 bases in between. Germline V gives CDR1 ENHRY, CDR2 SYGVKD. The CDR3 region is CAIRAMEDTEAFF. CDR3 bases: TGTGCCATCAGAGCCATGGAGGACACTGAAGCTTTCTTT.

V and J are TRBV14 and TRBJ1-3; TRBD1 might be the D (6 bases). The CDR3 spans 18 residues. Germline V gene lookup returns CDR1 SGHDN and CDR2 FVKESK. V was pared by 2 bases and J by 2 bases, with 19 bases between. This chain's CDR3 is CASSQSTGTGLTGNTIYF. In DNA form, the CDR3 reads TGTGCCAGCAGCCAATCGACAGGAACCGGCCTAACTGGAAACACCATATATTTT.

The chain recombines TRBV29-1 with TRBJ2-1; 8 positions match TRBD2. V lost 4 bases to trimming and J lost 2 bases; unmatched junction nucleotides: 7. Germline V gene lookup returns CDR1 SQVTM and CDR2 ANQGSEA. This CDR3 comprises 15 residues. Here the CDR3 DNA reads TGCAGCGTTGGCGTAGCGGGGAAAGCCTACAATGAGCAGTTCTTC. It specifies CSVGVAGKAYNEQFF.

The chain links TRBV20-1 to TRBJ1-5; D gene unclear. There are 13 residues in the CDR3. CDR1 and CDR2 from the germline V gene are DFQATT and SNEGSKA (reference sequence). V lost 3 bases to trimming and J lost 4 bases, with 10 bases between them. In nucleotides, the CDR3 is TGCAGTGCTAGTACGACACGGAATCAGCCCCAGCATTTT. Translated: CSASTTRNQPQHF.